The 19 T cell receptor beta chains given below trace back to one sample, sequenced in a study of CD8 T cells in ankylosing spondylitis. From the 5' RACE reads, TCRdb called clonotypes with MiXCR, one entry per CDR3 protein. The table lists some 240,000 distinct CDR3 sequences, approximately 9% of them singletons. Material: blood, either unsorted or a sorted T cell fraction (not recorded which). These receptors all come from a male donor with ankylosing spondylitis or in good health (not recorded which).

This clonotype was picked up a small number of times. V is TRBV6-5 and J is TRBJ2-5; TRBD2 aligns across 10 bases. The CDR3 has 17 residues. Germline assignment: CDR1 MNHEY and CDR2 SVGAGI. With V trimmed by 4 bases and J by 1 base, 9 bases remained unmatched. CDR3 nucleotide sequence: TGTGCCAGCAGTTTAGCGGGAGGAAGGGGAATCCAAGAGACCCAGTACTTC. It specifies CASSLAGGRGIQETQYF.

This clonotype was counted a few times. This rearrangement joins TRBV7-2 to TRBJ2-4; 11 bases match TRBD2. The CDR3 is made up of 15 amino acids. V was clipped by 3 bases and J by 5 bases; unmatched bases: 3. Germline assignment: CDR1 SGHTA and CDR2 FQGNSA. DNA of the CDR3: TGTGCCAGCAGCTTTAGCGGGAGGGCCGAAAACATTCAGTACTTC. Translated: CASSFSGRAENIQYF.

This clonotype was observed many times. The genes are TRBV20-1 and TRBJ1-1; D possibly corresponds to TRBD1 (6 bases). Trimming took 4 bases from V and 7 from J, leaving 13 bases between them. CDR1 and CDR2 from the germline V gene are DFQATT and SNEGSKA (reference sequence). The CDR3 length is 12 residues. For the CDR3, the DNA is TGCAGTGCTACGATACAGGGAAGTGAAGCTTTCTTT. Translated, it gives CSATIQGSEAFF.

This clonotype was recorded at least ten times. The chain is built from TRBV6-2 or TRBV6-3 and TRBJ2-7; weak D call: TRBD1 (6 bases). The V gene lost 0 bases and the J gene lost 2 bases, with 11 bases spanning the gap. Germline CDR1 is MNHEY and CDR2 is SVGEGT. The CDR3 is 15 amino acids. The chain's CDR3 is CASSYSGTITYEQYF. In nucleotides, the CDR3 is TGTGCCAGCAGTTACTCCGGGACAATTACCTACGAGCAGTACTTC.

This clonotype was seen at least ten times. The gene calls are TRBV7-9 and TRBJ2-1; 9 bases map to TRBD2. This CDR3 has 16 residues. The germline CDR1 and CDR2 sequences are SEHNR and FQNEAQ (reference sequence). The J segment lost 4 bases and the V segment lost 5 bases, leaving 9 bases of the junction unmatched. The CDR3 reads CASSPHATSGYNEQFF. CDR3 nucleotide sequence: TGTGCCAGCAGCCCCCATGCGACTAGCGGATACAATGAGCAGTTCTTC.

This clonotype was seen more than once but under ten times. The gene calls are TRBV5-1 and TRBJ2-1, with 9 bases matching TRBD2. V was pared by 0 bases and J by 2 bases, with 6 bases of the junction left unmatched. The CDR3 covers 17 residues. CDR1 and CDR2 (germline): SGHRS, YFSETQ. This CDR3 is CASSLVAPSGAYNEQFF. CDR3 DNA sequence: TGCGCCAGCAGCTTGGTGGCCCCTAGCGGGGCCTACAATGAGCAGTTCTTC.

This clonotype showed up many times. This rearrangement joins TRBV29-1 to TRBJ2-2, with D possibly being TRBD2 (5 bases). V was shortened by 0 bases and J by 4 bases, with 18 bases between the two germline ends. This CDR3 region has 17 residues. Per the germline V gene, CDR1 is SQVTM and CDR2 is ANQGSEA. CDR3 protein: CSVEDPGGNLGTGELFF. Here the CDR3 DNA reads TGCAGCGTTGAAGATCCTGGAGGAAACTTAGGCACCGGGGAGCTGTTTTTT.

This clonotype occurred many times. The chain uses TRBV19 and TRBJ1-2; unclear D gene. Germline CDR1 and CDR2: LNHDA and SQIVND (reference sequence). The CDR3 loop spans 14 amino acids. Trimming removed 8 bases from V and 2 bases from J, with 15 bases in between. This chain's CDR3 is CASYTRVGNYGYTF. DNA for the CDR3: TGTGCCAGTTACACCCGGGTAGGGAACTATGGCTACACCTTC.

With regard to this clonotype: The junction differs from germline at one of its ends, possibly a read error. The rearrangement uses TRBV20-1 and TRBJ2-7; TRBD2 matches at 10 bases. In germline, CDR1 is DFQATT, CDR2 SNEGSKA (reference sequence). The CDR3 is 16 amino acids. The CDR3 loop reads CCARGLAVPDSYEQYF. In nucleotides, the CDR3 is TGCTGTGCTAGAGGACTAGCGGTTCCAGACTCCTACGAGCAGTACTTC.

This clonotype showed up many times. V is TRBV6-2 or TRBV6-3 and J is TRBJ2-3; D gene unclear. The CDR3 is 13 amino acids. CDR1 and CDR2 from the germline V gene are MNHEY and SVGEGT. V was pared by 2 bases and J by 3 bases, with 6 bases between. The CDR3 nucleotides read TGTGCCAGCAGTTACGGCGAGACAGATACGCAGTATTTT. This encodes CASSYGETDTQYF.

This clonotype was found many times. This chain uses TRBV27 with TRBJ1-2; D unresolved. This CDR3 is 14 amino acids long. Germline CDR1 reads MNHEY; CDR2 reads SMNVEV (reference sequence). With 2 bases removed from V and 6 bases from J, the gap between germline ends came to 13 bases. CDR3 residues: CASSLIQGADGYTF. In nucleotides, the CDR3 is TGTGCCAGCAGTTTAATTCAAGGAGCGGATGGCTACACCTTC.

The rearrangement joins TRBV20-1 to TRBJ2-7; D perhaps matches TRBD1 (5 bases). CDR1 and CDR2 (germline): DFQATT, SNEGSKA (reference sequence). CDR3 length: 15 residues. Trimming stripped 0 bases from V and 2 bases from J, with 14 bases between. The CDR3 region is CSARDRAGIPYEQYF. In DNA form, the CDR3 reads TGCAGTGCTAGAGATAGGGCAGGGATACCCTACGAGCAGTACTTC.

The CDR3 here is CSAMRQGGETQYF. The CDR3 nucleotides are TGCAGTGCTATGAGACAGGGGGGAGAGACCCAGTACTTC. This chain links TRBV20-1 with TRBJ2-5, with TRBD1 matching 9 bases. The CDR3 contains 13 residues. Losses at the gene ends were 4 bases for V and 4 bases for J; bases not matched to a gene: 4. Germline V gene lookup returns CDR1 DFQATT and CDR2 SNEGSKA (reference sequence).

Concerning this clonotype itself: This may arise from a read error, as a much more abundant clone is one base away. The CDR3 does not end in the conserved phenylalanine or tryptophan, so this is likely a read error. The rearrangement uses TRBV20-1 and TRBJ2-7; no clear D gene. CDR1 is DFQATT and CDR2 is SNEGSKA in the germline V gene (reference sequence). The CDR3 length is 13 residues. V gave up 1 base and J gave up 0 bases, with 7 bases separating them. CDR3 amino acids: CSARGSSSYEQYL. In DNA, the CDR3 is TGCAGTGCTAGAGGAAGTTCCTCCTACGAGCAGTACCTC.

The rearrangement joins TRBV18 to TRBJ1-1; D may be TRBD1 (6 bases). The CDR3 loop spans 15 amino acids. Germline-derived CDR1 and CDR2 are KGHSH and LQKENI. Trimming took 3 bases from V and 2 from J, leaving 13 bases between them. The CDR3 bases are TGTGCCAGCTCACCTCCCGGGACACTAAACACTGAAGCTTTCTTT. Its translation: CASSPPGTLNTEAFF.

This clonotype was seen more than once but under ten times. This chain uses TRBV7-9 with TRBJ2-1, with a weak D call TRBD2 (5 bases). The V end was cut by 4 bases, the J end by 2 bases, with 12 bases between. The CDR3 covers 15 residues. In germline, CDR1 is SEHNR, CDR2 FQNEAQ (reference sequence). In nucleotides, the CDR3 is TGTGCCAGCAGCTCAAGGGAGAGGGCCTACAATGAGCAGTTCTTC. Its protein is CASSSRERAYNEQFF. Full variable domain (rest looked up from reference TRBV7-9 and TRBJ2-1): DTGVSQNPRHKITKRGQNVTFRCDPISEHNRLYWYRQTLGQGPEFLTYFQNEAQLEKSRLLSDRFSAERPKGSFSTLEIQRTEQGDSAMYLCASSSRERAYNEQFFGPGTRLTVL.

The sample holds many counts of this clonotype. The chain employs TRBV6-1 and TRBJ2-5; possibly TRBD1 for D (5 bases). Germline V gene sequence: CDR1 MNHNS, CDR2 SASEGT. The CDR3 sequence is 15 residues long. V lost 5 bases, J lost 3 bases, and 16 bases lay in between. The CDR3 nucleotides read TGTGCCAGCAGTCCAGGGATGACACGGAAAGAGACCCAGTACTTC. Its translation: CASSPGMTRKETQYF.

V gene TRBV7-9 combines with J gene TRBJ2-7; weak D call: TRBD1 (6 bases). There are 15 residues in the CDR3. V shed 1 base and J shed 5 bases, with 15 bases lying between them. Germline V lookup: CDR1 SEHNR, CDR2 FQNEAQ (reference sequence). CDR3 sequence (DNA): TGTGCCAGCAGCTTAGTGACAGGCCCCAAGGACGAGCAGTACTTC. Amino acid sequence: CASSLVTGPKDEQYF.

In its sample, this clonotype was seen many times. This sequence joins TRBV12-3 or TRBV12-4 and TRBJ1-1; D gene ambiguous. This CDR3 has 14 residues. The V end was cut by 3 bases, the J end by 1 base, with 9 bases between. In nucleotides, the CDR3 is TGTGCCAGCAGTTTGAAGGTCTCGAACACTGAAGCTTTCTTT. As protein: CASSLKVSNTEAFF.